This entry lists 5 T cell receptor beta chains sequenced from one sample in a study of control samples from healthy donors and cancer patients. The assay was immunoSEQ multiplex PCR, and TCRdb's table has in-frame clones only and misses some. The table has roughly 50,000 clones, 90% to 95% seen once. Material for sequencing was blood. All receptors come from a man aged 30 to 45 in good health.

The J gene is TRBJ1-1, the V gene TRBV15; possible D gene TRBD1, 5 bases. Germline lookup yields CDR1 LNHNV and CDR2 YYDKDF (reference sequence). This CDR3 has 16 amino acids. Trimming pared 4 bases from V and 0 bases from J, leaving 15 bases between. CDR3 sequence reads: CATSIGPLGVNTEAFF. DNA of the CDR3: TGTGCCACCAGCATTGGCCCCCTAGGGGTGAACACTGAAGCTTTCTTT.

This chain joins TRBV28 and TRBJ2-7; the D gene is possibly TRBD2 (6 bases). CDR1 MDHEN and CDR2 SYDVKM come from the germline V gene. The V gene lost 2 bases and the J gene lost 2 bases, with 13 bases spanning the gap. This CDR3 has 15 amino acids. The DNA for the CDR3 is TGTGCCAGCAGTTTAGATCCGGGGAGGACCTACGAGCAGTACTTC. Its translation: CASSLDPGRTYEQYF.

This CDR3 is CASSLSRGRGANVLTF. CDR3 nucleotide sequence: TGTGCCAGCAGTTTATCGAGGGGGAGAGGGGCCAACGTCCTGACTTTC. The chain is built from TRBV27 and TRBJ2-6; possible D gene TRBD1, 6 bases. The CDR3 is 16 amino acids. With 0 bases removed from V and 4 bases from J, the gap between germline ends came to 10 bases. Germline V gene lookup returns CDR1 MNHEY and CDR2 SMNVEV (reference sequence).

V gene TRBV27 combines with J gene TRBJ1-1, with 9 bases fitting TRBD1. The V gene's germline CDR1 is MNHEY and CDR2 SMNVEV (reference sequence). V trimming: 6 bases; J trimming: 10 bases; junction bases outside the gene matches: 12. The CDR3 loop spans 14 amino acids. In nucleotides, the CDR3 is TGTGCCAGCAGGCCGCGGGACAGGGATCAGGTAGCTTTCTTT. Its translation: CASRPRDRDQVAFF.

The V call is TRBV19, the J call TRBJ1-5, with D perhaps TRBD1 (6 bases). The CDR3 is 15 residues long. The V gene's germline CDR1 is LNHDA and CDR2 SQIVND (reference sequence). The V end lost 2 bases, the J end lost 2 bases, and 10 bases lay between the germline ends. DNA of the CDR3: TGTGCCAGTAGTATACAGGCAGGGGGCAATCAGCCCCAGCATTTT. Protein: CASSIQAGGNQPQHF.